The present TCR beta chain was sequenced within a study of blood T cell repertoires in COVID-19. Study overall: Some COVID-19 samples were acute and others convalescent; all came from the United States, Italy and Spain.

Trimming left V 3 bases short and J 4 bases short, with 21 bases between. Germline CDR1 reads LNHDA; CDR2 reads SQIVND (reference sequence). The CDR3 is 17 residues long. Authors' processing steps: Counts of nucleated cells, estimated from reference gene primer amplification, were obtained. Libraries were prepared by immunoSEQ multiplex PCR; TCRdb keeps only in-frame clonotypes and omits some of them. The DNA was the basis for D and trimming; V, J and clone size are from that table. The table has approximately 70,000 clones, approximately 83% seen once. The sequence was collected from a woman in her sixties or seventies with acute or convalescent COVID-19. Sample: peripheral blood. This sequence joins TRBV19 and TRBJ1-2; maybe TRBD1 (6 bases). CDR3 residues: CASSISSRLQGFYGYTF. The CDR3 nucleotides read TGTGCCAGTAGTATTTCGTCCCGATTACAGGGATTCTATGGCTACACCTTC.